This T cell receptor beta chain was captured by sequencing in a study of beta chain features in type 1 diabetes. Markers CD45RO/CCR7/CD25/CD127/CD95/CD27 served to sort CD4+ naive, central memory, regulatory and stem cell-like memory cells. Germline V gives CDR1 LGHNA, CDR2 YSLEER. The CDR3 spans 13 residues. Trimming pared 0 bases from V and 8 bases from J, leaving 10 bases between. What was sequenced were expressed TCRB transcripts, since all of the isolated RNA had been reverse transcribed. Method: immunoSEQ multiplex PCR; TCRdb's copy keeps in-frame clones and lacks some. The table has under 800,000 clones, roughly a sixth seen once; the top ten hold approximately 0.087%. General study findings and limits: Individuals with type 1 diabetes displayed fewer insertions and more deletions at VDJ junctions.

A note on this clone: No antigen is known for it.

This receptor was identified in a man between 18 and 29 years old in good health. The specimen sequenced was naive CD4+ T cells from blood. The V and J genes are TRBV4-3 and TRBJ1-2; no definite D call. The CDR3 nucleotides are TGCGCCAGCAGCCAAGAGGTCCTTTTAGGCTACACCTTC. Protein product: CASSQEVLLGYTF.